What follows describes a single TCR beta chain. Its binding antigen is unknown. The sample holds no much larger clone one base away, and base qualities are not on file. Each donor gave one peripheral blood draw, averaging approximately 110 mL, which was collected into heparinised tubes. A BD FACSAria II was used to sort naive, central memory, regulatory and stem cell-like memory CD4+ T cells with a panel that included CD45RO, CCR7, CD25, CD127, CD95 and CD27. A purity above 98% was achieved for all sorted populations. PBMCs were isolated immediately by Lymphoprep density gradient centrifugation and stained directly without culture. To minimize batch effects, samples were stained and sorted in pairs, one healthy donor with one patient per experiment. CDR1 and CDR2 were assigned from the germline V gene (reference sequence) as LNHDA and SQIVND. From cysteine to phenylalanine, the CDR3 is 15 amino acids long. Here the CDR3 DNA is all that survives: 45 bases in frame from base 1. V sheds 8 bases and J sheds 3 bases, leaving 16 bases between their ends.

The sample belongs to a study of beta chain features in type 1 diabetes (dated by TCRdb to between 2017 and 2018). With regard to the full study: Mean age, gender distribution, total cell number and subset yield were not different between patients and healthy donors. A total of some 100,000,000 sorted cells were examined across all samples, and a strong correlation was observed between cell number per subset and RNA yield. The study compared TCRB repertoires of sorted circulating CD4+ T cell subsets between recently diagnosed type 1 diabetes patients and matched healthy donors. Whereas all 30 or so donors provided naive and central memory subsets, regulatory and stem cell-like memory subsets were isolated from just 8 patients and about 8 healthy donors.

The entire amount of isolated RNA was reverse transcribed using the High Capacity cDNA Reverse Transcription Kit, so the sequenced TCRB transcripts were expressed ones. Deep immunoSEQ sequencing was applied to naive, central memory and regulatory T cell samples, giving an average of around 3.8 million total reads per sample. After sorted cells were lysed in RLT buffer, RNA was extracted with DNase-treated RNeasy Micro or Mini kits, with the choice depending on cell number. Each cell subset was processed separately to prevent cross-contamination, with patient and healthy donor samples processed together. Using the immunoSEQ multiplex PCR, TCRB sequences were amplified from cDNA into 87-bp fragments spanning the CDR3 region. Amplicons were sequenced on the Illumina HiSeq platform. In the authors' own workflow: PCR bias was corrected computationally using synthetic template baselines, and reads within Hamming distance 2 were collapsed, with unmergeable singletons discarded. Reads were aligned against IMGT so that V, D and J genes, CDR3 length and insertions or deletions at six rearrangement sites could be assigned. Within each subset, clonotype counts were normalized to the number of sorted cells before true diversity and Gini coefficients were calculated with the tcR R package. The overlap coefficient, calculated on TCRB nucleotide sequences, was used to measure repertoire sharing. As stored in TCRdb, this immuneACCESS dataset retains in-frame rearrangements with V and J assigned. A fraction of the clones does not appear; measured against another copy, unresolved V genes explain less than half of the discrepancy, and the remainder lacks a known reason. V and J calls plus clone size are reproduced from that table; the DNA served to infer D and trimming. The sample contains about 140,000 clones, approximately 10% of them found a single time. 0.55% to 0.75% of the sample lies in the top ten.

What the authors observed across the whole study: Patients with type 1 diabetes made fewer insertions and deleted more nucleotides at VDJ recombination sites, implying thymic rearrangement abnormalities. Because cDNA was sequenced instead of genomic DNA, activated cells with high expression could be over-represented, although the groups did not differ in activation or CD3 levels. Naive, central memory and regulatory TCRB repertoires appeared to be more similar among patients than among healthy donors. Shorter templates might be favored by PCR, yet because patient and control samples were amplified and corrected together, any such skew would affect both groups equally. Type 1 diabetes patients showed a moderate but significant shortening of TCRB CDR3 length in all four CD4+ subsets. Because small numbers of individuals were included in the HLA sub-analyses, any influence of HLA type on TCRB rearrangement was left unresolved.

Sequencing was carried out using central memory CD4+ T cells from blood. This TCR was recovered from a woman aged 40 to 49 in good health. Recombination joined TRBV19 with TRBJ1-4; a confident D gene designation cannot be given. The DNA sequence is TGTGCCAGTCAGGCTAATACGGGGTCTAATGAAAAACTGTTTTTT. The resulting protein is CASQANTGSNEKLFF.